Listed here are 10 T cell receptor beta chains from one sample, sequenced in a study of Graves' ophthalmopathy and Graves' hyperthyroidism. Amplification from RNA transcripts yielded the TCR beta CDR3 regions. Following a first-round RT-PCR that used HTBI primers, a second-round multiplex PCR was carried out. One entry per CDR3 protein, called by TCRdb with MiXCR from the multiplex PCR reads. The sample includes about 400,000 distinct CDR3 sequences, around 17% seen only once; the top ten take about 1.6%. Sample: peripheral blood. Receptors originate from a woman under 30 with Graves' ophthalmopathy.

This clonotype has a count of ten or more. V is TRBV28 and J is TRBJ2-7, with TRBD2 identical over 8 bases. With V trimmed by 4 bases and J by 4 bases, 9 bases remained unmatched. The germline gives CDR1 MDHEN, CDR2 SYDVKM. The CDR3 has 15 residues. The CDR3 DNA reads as TGTGCCAGCAGTTCCCCGCCAGCGGGGGAATACGAGCAGTACTTC. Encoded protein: CASSSPPAGEYEQYF.

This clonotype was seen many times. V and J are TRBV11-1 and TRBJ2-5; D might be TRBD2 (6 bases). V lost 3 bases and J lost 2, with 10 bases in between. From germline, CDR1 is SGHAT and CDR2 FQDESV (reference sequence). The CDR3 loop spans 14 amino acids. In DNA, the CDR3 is TGTGCCAGCAGCTTTGGCGGGGCACAAGAGACCCAGTACTTC. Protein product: CASSFGGAQETQYF.

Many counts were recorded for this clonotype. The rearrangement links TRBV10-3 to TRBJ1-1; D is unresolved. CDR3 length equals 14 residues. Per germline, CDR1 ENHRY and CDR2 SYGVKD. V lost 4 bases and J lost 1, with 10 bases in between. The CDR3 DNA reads TGTGCCATCAGTGGTAGGGAGCCGAACACTGAAGCTTTCTTT. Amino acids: CAISGREPNTEAFF.

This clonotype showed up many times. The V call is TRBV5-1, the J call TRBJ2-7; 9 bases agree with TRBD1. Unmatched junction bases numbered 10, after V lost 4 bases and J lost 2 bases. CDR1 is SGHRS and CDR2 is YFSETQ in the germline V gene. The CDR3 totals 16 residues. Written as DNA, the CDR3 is TGCGCCAGCAGCGCCGGGGGTGGGACAGGGACCTACGAGCAGTACTTC. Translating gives CASSAGGGTGTYEQYF.

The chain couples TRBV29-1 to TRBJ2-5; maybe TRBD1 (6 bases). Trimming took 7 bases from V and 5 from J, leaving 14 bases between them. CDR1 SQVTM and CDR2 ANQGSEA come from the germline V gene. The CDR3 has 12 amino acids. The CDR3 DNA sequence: TGCAGCGCCACAGGGCTTGGGGAGACCCAGTACTTC. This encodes CSATGLGETQYF.

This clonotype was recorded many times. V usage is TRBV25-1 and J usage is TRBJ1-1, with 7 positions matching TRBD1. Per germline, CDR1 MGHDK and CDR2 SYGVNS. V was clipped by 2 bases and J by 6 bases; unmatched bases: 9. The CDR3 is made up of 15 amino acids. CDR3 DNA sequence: TGTGCCAGCAGTGAAACGACAGGGTCTTTCTCTGAAGCTTTCTTT. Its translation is CASSETTGSFSEAFF.

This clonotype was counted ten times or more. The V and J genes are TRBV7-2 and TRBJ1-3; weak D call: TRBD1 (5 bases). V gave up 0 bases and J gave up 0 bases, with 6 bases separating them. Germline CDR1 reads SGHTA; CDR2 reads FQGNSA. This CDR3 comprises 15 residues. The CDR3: CASSLAGGSGNTIYF. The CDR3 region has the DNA TGTGCCAGCAGCTTAGCGGGGGGCTCTGGAAACACCATATATTTT.

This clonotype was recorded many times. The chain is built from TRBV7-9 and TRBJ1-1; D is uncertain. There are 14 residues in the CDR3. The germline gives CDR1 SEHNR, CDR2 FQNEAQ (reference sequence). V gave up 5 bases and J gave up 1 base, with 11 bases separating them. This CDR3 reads CASSPPYRNTEAFF. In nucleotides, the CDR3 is TGTGCCAGCAGCCCCCCTTATCGGAACACTGAAGCTTTCTTT.

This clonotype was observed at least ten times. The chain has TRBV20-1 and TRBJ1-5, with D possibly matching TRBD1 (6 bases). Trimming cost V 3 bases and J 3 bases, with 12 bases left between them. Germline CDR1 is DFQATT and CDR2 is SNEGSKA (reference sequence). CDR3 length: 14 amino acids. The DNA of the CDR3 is TGCAGTGCTAGGACCGGGACACCCAATCAGCCCCAGCATTTT. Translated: CSARTGTPNQPQHF.

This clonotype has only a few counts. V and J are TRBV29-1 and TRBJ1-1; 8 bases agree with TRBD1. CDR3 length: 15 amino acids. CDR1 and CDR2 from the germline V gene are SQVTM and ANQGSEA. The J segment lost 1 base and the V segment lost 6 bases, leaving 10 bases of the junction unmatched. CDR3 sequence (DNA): TGCAGCGTGGATTTCGGACAGGGCCCGAACACTGAAGCTTTCTTT. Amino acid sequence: CSVDFGQGPNTEAFF.